The next 13 T cell receptor beta chains were all read from a single sample in a study of long-term antiretroviral therapy in people with HIV. The immunoSEQ assay was v3.0, run at survey level. TCRdb's copy holds only in-frame clones and misses some; the assay was immunoSEQ multiplex PCR. The table has tens of thousands of clones, roughly four fifths seen once. Sequenced material: unsorted PBMCs, taken 1 year after starting antiretroviral therapy. The receptor source for this set is a man aged 18 to 29 with HIV.

This chain uses TRBV9 with TRBJ2-1; D is uncertain. V lost 0 bases to trimming and J lost 1 base, with 8 bases between them. Germline-derived CDR1 and CDR2 are SGDLS and YYNGEE. The CDR3 spans 15 residues. The CDR3 spells CASSVESSSYNEQFF. Here the CDR3 DNA reads TGTGCCAGCAGCGTAGAAAGCTCGTCCTACAATGAGCAGTTCTTC.

V gene TRBV28 combines with J gene TRBJ1-2; 8 bases match TRBD1. The CDR3 has 14 amino acids. CDR1 and CDR2 (germline): MDHEN, SYDVKM. V dropped 3 bases and J dropped 4; count of bases not matched to a gene: 4. CDR3 protein: CASSFLQGGYGYTF. The CDR3 DNA reads as TGTGCCAGCAGTTTTTTACAGGGGGGCTATGGCTACACCTTC.

This chain links TRBV9 with TRBJ2-7, with D perhaps given as TRBD1 or TRBD2 (6 bases each). V was cut by 3 bases and J by 2 bases, with 15 bases left in between. This CDR3 comprises 15 residues. Germline V gene data show CDR1 as SGDLS and CDR2 as YYNGEE. The CDR3 DNA reads TGTGCCAGCAGCGAGGAGGGGGAGGCAGCCTACGAGCAGTACTTC. Amino acid sequence: CASSEEGEAAYEQYF.

The V gene is TRBV27, the J gene TRBJ1-5, with TRBD1 matching over 7 bases. Germline CDR1 reads MNHEY; CDR2 reads SMNVEV (reference sequence). The CDR3 is made up of 16 amino acids. Trimming cost V 7 bases and J 9 bases; bases outside gene matches: 18. The CDR3 coding sequence is TGTGCCAGCAAACCGACAGGGAAGGGGGTACAAGGGCCCCAGCATTTT. It encodes CASKPTGKGVQGPQHF.

This chain joins TRBV27 and TRBJ2-1, with 9 positions matching TRBD1. CDR3 size: 16 residues. The V and J ends lost 2 bases and 9 bases, in that order; junction bases with no gene match: 11. From germline, CDR1 is MNHEY and CDR2 SMNVEV (reference sequence). CDR3 sequence (DNA): TGTGCCAGCAGTTTACCTGAGGGACAGGGACCCTTTGAGCAGTTCTTC. This translates into CASSLPEGQGPFEQFF.

The sample holds one count of this clone. This rearrangement joins TRBV9 to TRBJ2-5; D is unresolved. This CDR3 has 14 amino acids. Trimming removed 0 bases at V and 5 bases at J, with 11 bases between. Per the germline V gene, CDR1 is SGDLS and CDR2 is YYNGEE. The CDR3 nucleotides are TGTGCCAGCAGCGTAGCGGCAGGACGGGAGACCCAGTACTTC. Translation: CASSVAAGRETQYF.

The V gene is TRBV6-6, the J gene TRBJ2-4; TRBD2 aligns across 10 bases. CDR3 length: 16 residues. Germline V lookup: CDR1 MNHNY, CDR2 SVGAGI (reference sequence). V was clipped by 6 bases and J by 1 base; unmatched bases: 6. The CDR3, as DNA: TGTGCCAGCAGCCCGCTAGCGGGAGTTGCCAAAAACATTCAGTACTTC. Its translation: CASSPLAGVAKNIQYF.

This chain uses TRBV6-6 with TRBJ2-4; 7 bases match TRBD1. The V segment lost 6 bases and the J segment 0 bases; nucleotides outside the gene matches: 8. The length of the CDR3 is 16 residues. Germline lookup yields CDR1 MNHNY and CDR2 SVGAGI (reference sequence). The CDR3 is CASRRGQDVAKNIQYF. CDR3 coding DNA: TGTGCCAGCAGACGAGGACAGGATGTAGCCAAAAACATTCAGTACTTC.

The rearrangement uses TRBV28 and TRBJ2-7, with D unclear. Trimming pared 7 bases from V and 3 bases from J, leaving 13 bases between. The CDR3 totals 13 residues. Germline CDR1 reads MDHEN; CDR2 reads SYDVKM. The CDR3 spells CASTTRPNYEQYF. The CDR3 region has the DNA TGTGCCAGCACCACGAGGCCCAACTACGAGCAGTACTTC.

The chain is built from TRBV28 and TRBJ1-1; D uncertain. Germline loops: CDR1 MDHEN, CDR2 SYDVKM. The length of the CDR3 is 14 residues. The ends were cut back, 3 bases at V and 2 bases at J, with 10 bases in the middle. The CDR3 DNA reads as TGTGCCAGCAGTTTTGGACCGTTCAACACTGAAGCTTTCTTT. Protein product: CASSFGPFNTEAFF.

The sample holds a few counts of this clone. The J gene is TRBJ2-7, the V gene TRBV2, with 11 bases aligning to TRBD1. From germline, CDR1 is SNHLY and CDR2 FYNNEI. With V trimmed by 5 bases and J by 3 bases, 3 bases remained unmatched. The CDR3 contains 14 residues. This chain's CDR3 is CASSPGTGGYEQYF. The CDR3, as DNA: TGTGCCAGCAGTCCCGGGACAGGGGGCTACGAGCAGTACTTC.

This chain links TRBV28 with TRBJ1-1, with D unclear. The CDR3 totals 14 residues. The ends were cut back, 0 bases at V and 1 base at J, with 6 bases in the middle. Per germline, CDR1 MDHEN and CDR2 SYDVKM. DNA for the CDR3: TGTGCCAGCAGTTTATGGGGCGGGAACACTGAAGCTTTCTTT. Its translation: CASSLWGGNTEAFF. The whole variable domain, remainder taken from reference TRBV28 and TRBJ1-1, is DVKVTQSSRYLVKRTGEKVFLECVQDMDHENMFWYRQDPGLGLRLIYFSYDVKMKEKGDIPEGYSVSREKKERFSLILESASTNQTSMYLCASSLWGGNTEAFFGQGTRLTVV.

This clone was seen more than once but under ten times. The J gene is TRBJ2-7, the V gene TRBV27, with TRBD2 matching 7 bases. The germline CDR1 and CDR2 sequences are MNHEY and SMNVEV (reference sequence). The CDR3 is 16 amino acids. Germline trimming cut 8 bases from V and 2 bases from J; bases unmatched to any gene: 15. In DNA form, the CDR3 reads TGTGCCAGCCAGCGGCTAGCGGAGAGGGGTGCCTACGAGCAGTACTTC. Translated: CASQRLAERGAYEQYF.